A single sample gave rise to the 17 T cell receptor beta chains below, sequenced in a study of identical twins. TCRdb called the 5' RACE reads again in MiXCR, with one record for every CDR3 protein. Here the sample spans under 500,000 distinct CDR3 sequences, roughly an eighth being singletons. These data also formed part of another study, on yellow fever vaccine responses in identical twins.

Sequencing used CD4+ T cells sorted from blood. The receptor set was obtained from a woman aged 18-29 years in good health.

This clonotype was counted a few times. The gene calls are TRBV5-1 and TRBJ2-6; unclear D gene. CDR3 length equals 15 residues. Trimming took off 0 bases at V and 4 bases at J, with 8 bases between the two ends. Germline lookup yields CDR1 SGHRS and CDR2 YFSETQ. CDR3 sequence reads: CASSLGLVGANVLTF. CDR3 bases: TGCGCCAGCAGCTTGGGCCTGGTCGGGGCCAACGTCCTGACTTTC.

This clonotype showed up just a few times. V usage is TRBV4-3 and J usage is TRBJ2-2; no clear D gene. This CDR3 region has 18 residues. Germline V lookup: CDR1 LGHNA, CDR2 YSLEER. V gave up 0 bases and J gave up 3 bases, with 17 bases separating them. The CDR3 spells CASSQDLISYHYTGELFF. Here the CDR3 DNA reads TGCGCCAGCAGCCAAGATTTGATCTCGTATCATTACACCGGGGAGCTGTTTTTT.

V and J are TRBV12-3 or TRBV12-4 and TRBJ1-2, with unresolved D. The V gene lost 5 bases and the J gene lost 4 bases, with 14 bases spanning the gap. The length of the CDR3 is 14 residues. In nucleotides, the CDR3 is TGTGCCAGCAGTGCCAATCAGATACCCTATGGCTACACCTTC. Amino acids: CASSANQIPYGYTF.

This clonotype was counted ten times or more. V gene TRBV6-6 combines with J gene TRBJ2-7; maybe TRBD1 (6 bases). V lost 6 bases and J lost 2, with 11 bases in between. Germline-derived CDR1 and CDR2 are MNHNY and SVGAGI (reference sequence). The CDR3 has 13 amino acids. CDR3 sequence: CASSRTEAYEQYF. CDR3 in DNA: TGTGCCAGCAGCAGGACAGAAGCCTACGAGCAGTACTTC.

In this sample, this clonotype turned up a few times. The rearrangement links TRBV5-5 to TRBJ2-1; 14 positions agree with TRBD2. Germline assignment: CDR1 SGHKS and CDR2 YYEKEE (reference sequence). The CDR3 covers 17 residues. V dropped 4 bases and J dropped 7; count of bases not matched to a gene: 10. The DNA of the CDR3 is TGTGCCAGCAGCCCCGGACTAGCGGGAGGATGGGATAATGAGCAGTTCTTC. Translation gives CASSPGLAGGWDNEQFF.

This clonotype occurred a few times. V is TRBV4-3 and J is TRBJ1-5, with D possibly being TRBD1 (6 bases). Germline V gene sequence: CDR1 LGHNA, CDR2 YSLEER. V lost 2 bases and J 1 base, leaving 12 bases between the germline ends. The CDR3 is 16 amino acids. The CDR3 reads CASSQRWTDSNQPQHF. CDR3 DNA: TGCGCCAGCAGCCAACGTTGGACAGACAGCAATCAGCCCCAGCATTTT.

This clonotype came up a few times. The rearrangement joins TRBV4-1 to TRBJ2-7; 9 bases map to TRBD1. CDR1 is MGHRA and CDR2 is YSYEKL in the germline V gene. V was clipped by 1 base and J by 2 bases; unmatched bases: 6. CDR3 length: 16 residues. As DNA, the CDR3 is TGCGCCAGCAGCCAAGGGACCGGGACAGGGACCTACGAGCAGTACTTC. It specifies CASSQGTGTGTYEQYF.

The CDR3 DNA follows: TGTGCCAGCAGCTTAGCGCTAGTAAAGAGCGGGAGGGGACGACGCACAGATACGCAGTATTTT. It specifies CASSLALVKSGRGRRTDTQYF. This chain connects TRBV7-2 to TRBJ2-3; 10 nucleotides align to TRBD2. This CDR3 is 21 amino acids long. CDR1 SGHTA and CDR2 FQGNSA come from the germline V gene. Losses at the gene ends were 0 bases for V and 1 base for J; bases not matched to a gene: 16.

In the case of this clonotype: Being one base from a much bigger clone, this may be a read error. The chain is built from TRBV20-1 and TRBJ2-5; 10 bases line up with TRBD2. Germline V gene sequence: CDR1 DFQATT, CDR2 SNEGSKA (reference sequence). The CDR3 is 17 residues long. The CDR3 nucleotides are TGCTGTGCTCGAAGCAGGACTAGCGGACCGTACCAAGAGACCCAGTACTTC. This translates into CCARSRTSGPYQETQYF.

About this clonotype: One base away lies a much larger clone, so this may be a sequencing read error. The chain is built from TRBV7-6 and TRBJ2-7; D ambiguous. From germline, CDR1 is SGHVS and CDR2 FNYEAQ. The CDR3 sequence is 12 residues long. CDR3 DNA: TGTGCCAGCAGCTTAGGTTCCGTCGAGCTGTACTTC. This encodes CASSLGSVELYF.

This clonotype was counted a few times. The rearrangement links TRBV5-1 to TRBJ2-7; no reliable D call. V lost 4 bases and J lost 1, with 6 bases in between. There are 12 residues in the CDR3. Germline V gives CDR1 SGHRS, CDR2 YFSETQ. CDR3 nucleotides: TGCGCCAGCAGCGACCCATCCTACGAGCAGTACTTC. Amino acids: CASSDPSYEQYF. The whole variable domain, filled in from reference TRBV5-1 and TRBJ2-7, reads KAGVTQTPRYLIKTRGQQVTLSCSPISGHRSVSWYQQTPGQGLQFLFEYFSETQRNKGNFPGRFSGRQFSNSRSEMNVSTLELGDSALYLCASSDPSYEQYFGPGTRLTVT.

This clonotype was detected many times. The gene calls are TRBV4-3 and TRBJ2-1, with 9 bases matching TRBD2. This CDR3 comprises 17 residues. Losses at the gene ends were 0 bases for V and 2 bases for J; bases not matched to a gene: 5. Germline CDR1 reads LGHNA; CDR2 reads YSLEER. CDR3 loop: CASSQDWREGPYNEQFF. The CDR3 DNA sequence: TGCGCCAGCAGCCAAGACTGGCGGGAGGGCCCCTACAATGAGCAGTTCTTC.

This clonotype came up a few times. V usage is TRBV24-1 and J usage is TRBJ2-5; TRBD1 agrees at 8 bases. From germline, CDR1 is KGHDR and CDR2 SFDVKD. There are 12 residues in the CDR3. V shed 10 bases and J 7 bases; nucleotides not matched to a gene: 7. This CDR3 reads CATAPGTGTQYF. The CDR3 DNA reads TGTGCCACAGCCCCGGGGACAGGGACCCAGTACTTC.

This clonotype was recorded many times. The chain uses TRBV12-3 or TRBV12-4 and TRBJ1-1, with D unresolved. Between the trimmed V and J ends, which lost 5 bases and 7 bases, there was a span of 14 bases. This CDR3 spans 13 amino acids. CDR3 coding DNA: TGTGCCAGCAGTCAAGTGGGCGGCCGTGAAGCTTTCTTT. Encoded protein: CASSQVGGREAFF.

This clonotype occurred many times. The chain is built from TRBV5-1 and TRBJ2-2, with TRBD2 matching over 10 bases. The length of the CDR3 is 16 residues. J lost 1 base, V lost 2 bases, and 2 bases had no gene match. In germline, CDR1 is SGHRS, CDR2 YFSETQ. CDR3 amino acids: CASSLRTSGNTGELFF. CDR3 coding DNA: TGCGCCAGCAGCTTACGGACTAGCGGGAACACCGGGGAGCTGTTTTTT.

This clonotype was found a few times. The chain combines TRBV5-1 with TRBJ2-2; no reliable D call. The CDR3 is 14 residues long. Germline V gives CDR1 SGHRS, CDR2 YFSETQ. The V end lost 0 bases, the J end lost 5 bases, and 8 bases lay between the germline ends. Here the CDR3 DNA reads TGCGCCAGCAGCTTGGACCCCGGGACCGGGGAGCTGTTTTTT. It translates to CASSLDPGTGELFF. Based on the CDR3 plus reference TRBV5-1 and TRBJ2-2, the full variable domain is KAGVTQTPRYLIKTRGQQVTLSCSPISGHRSVSWYQQTPGQGLQFLFEYFSETQRNKGNFPGRFSGRQFSNSRSEMNVSTLELGDSALYLCASSLDPGTGELFFGEGSRLTVL.

The chain has TRBV4-3 and TRBJ2-3; the D is unclear. V lost 0 bases to trimming and J lost 6 bases, with 10 bases between them. The CDR3 runs to 14 residues. Germline V gene data show CDR1 as LGHNA and CDR2 as YSLEER. The CDR3 sequence: CASSQEASHDTQYF. The CDR3 region has the DNA TGCGCCAGCAGCCAAGAAGCATCCCATGATACGCAGTATTTT.